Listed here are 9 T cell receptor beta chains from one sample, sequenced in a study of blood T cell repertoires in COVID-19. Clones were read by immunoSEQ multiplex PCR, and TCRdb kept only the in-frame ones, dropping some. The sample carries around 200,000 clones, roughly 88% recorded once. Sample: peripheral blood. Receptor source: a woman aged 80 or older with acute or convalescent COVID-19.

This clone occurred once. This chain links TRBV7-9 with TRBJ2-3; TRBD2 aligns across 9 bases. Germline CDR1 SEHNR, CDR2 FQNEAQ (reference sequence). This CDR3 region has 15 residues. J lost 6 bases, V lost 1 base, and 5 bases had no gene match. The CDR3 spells CASSLGGGAADTQYF. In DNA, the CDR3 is TGTGCCAGCAGCTTAGGCGGGGGGGCCGCGGATACGCAGTATTTT.

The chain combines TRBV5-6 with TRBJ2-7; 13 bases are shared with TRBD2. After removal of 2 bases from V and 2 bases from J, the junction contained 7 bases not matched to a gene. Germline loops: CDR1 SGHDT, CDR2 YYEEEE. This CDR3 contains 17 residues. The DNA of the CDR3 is TGTGCCAGCAGCTTAAGACTAGCGGGGGGCCTCCCCTACGAGCAGTACTTC. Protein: CASSLRLAGGLPYEQYF.

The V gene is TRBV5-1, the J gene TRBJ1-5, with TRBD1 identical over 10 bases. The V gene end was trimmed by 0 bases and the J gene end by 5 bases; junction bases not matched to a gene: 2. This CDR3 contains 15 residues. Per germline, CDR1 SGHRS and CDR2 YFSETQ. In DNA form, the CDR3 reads TGCGCCAGCAGCTTGGACGGGACAGGGGATCAGCCCCAGCATTTT. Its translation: CASSLDGTGDQPQHF.

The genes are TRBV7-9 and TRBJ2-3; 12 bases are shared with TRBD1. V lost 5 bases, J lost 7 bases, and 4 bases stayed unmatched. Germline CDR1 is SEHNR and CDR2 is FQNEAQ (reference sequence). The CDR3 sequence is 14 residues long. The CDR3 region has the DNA TGTGCCAGCAGCGCCGGGACAGGGGGCCATACGCAGTATTTT. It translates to CASSAGTGGHTQYF.

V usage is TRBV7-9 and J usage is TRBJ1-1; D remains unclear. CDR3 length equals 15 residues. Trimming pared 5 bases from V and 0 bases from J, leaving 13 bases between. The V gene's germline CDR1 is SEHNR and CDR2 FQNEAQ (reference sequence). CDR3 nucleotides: TGTGCCAGCAGCCCCGGCGGCGGGATGAACACTGAAGCTTTCTTT. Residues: CASSPGGGMNTEAFF.

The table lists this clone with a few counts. CDR3 loop: CASSQPQVRGTEAFF. CDR3 DNA sequence: TGTGCCAGCAGCCAGCCCCAGGTGCGTGGCACTGAAGCTTTCTTT. The genes are TRBV3-1 (or the pseudogene TRBV3-2) and TRBJ1-1; unclear D gene. Germline lookup yields CDR1 LGHDT and CDR2 YNNKEL (reference sequence). The length of the CDR3 is 15 residues. V was trimmed by 3 bases and J by 4 bases, leaving 15 bases between them.

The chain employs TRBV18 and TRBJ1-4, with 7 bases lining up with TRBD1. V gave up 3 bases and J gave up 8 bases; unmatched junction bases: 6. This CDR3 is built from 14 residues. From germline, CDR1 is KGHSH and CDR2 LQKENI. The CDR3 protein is CASSPTGQKEKLFF. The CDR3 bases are TGTGCCAGCTCACCGACAGGGCAGAAAGAAAAACTGTTTTTT.

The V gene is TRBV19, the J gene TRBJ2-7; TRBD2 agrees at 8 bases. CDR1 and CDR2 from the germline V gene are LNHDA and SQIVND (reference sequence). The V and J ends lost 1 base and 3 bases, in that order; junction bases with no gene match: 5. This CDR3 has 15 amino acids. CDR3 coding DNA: TGTGCCAGTAGTATAGCGGGAGGGGGGAACTACGAGCAGTACTTC. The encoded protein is CASSIAGGGNYEQYF.

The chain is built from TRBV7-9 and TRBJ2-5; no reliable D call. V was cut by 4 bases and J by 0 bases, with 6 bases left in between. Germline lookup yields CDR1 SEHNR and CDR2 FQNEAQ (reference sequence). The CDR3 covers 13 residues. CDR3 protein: CASSYPYQETQYF. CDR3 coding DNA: TGTGCCAGCAGCTATCCGTACCAAGAGACCCAGTACTTC.